What follows are 32 T cell receptor beta chains derived from one specimen sequenced in a study of blood T cell repertoires in COVID-19. Here immunoSEQ multiplex PCR was the method, and the copy in TCRdb shows in-frame clones only, minus some. The table includes some 150,000 clones, about 90% detected once. Source material: peripheral blood. The origin of the receptors is a man aged 45-65 years with active COVID-19.

V is TRBV6-5 and J is TRBJ1-2; 10 bases fit TRBD1. This CDR3 contains 15 residues. J lost 4 bases, V lost 5 bases, and 7 bases had no gene match. Per germline, CDR1 MNHEY and CDR2 SVGAGI. The CDR3 DNA reads as TGTGCCAGCAGTAGACAGGGGGCAAGTGGCTATGGCTACACCTTC. It codes for CASSRQGASGYGYTF.

J is TRBJ2-7 and V is TRBV30; 11 bases are shared with TRBD2. This CDR3 region has 13 residues. Germline V gene sequence: CDR1 GTSNPN, CDR2 SVGIG (reference sequence). V gave up 3 bases and J gave up 7 bases; unmatched junction bases: 5. CDR3 region: CAWRTSGVKEQYF. The CDR3 DNA sequence: TGTGCCTGGAGGACTAGCGGGGTAAAAGAGCAGTACTTC.

This clone showed up just once. This chain joins TRBV11-2 and TRBJ1-2, with D tentatively TRBD1 (5 bases). The CDR3 has 17 residues. Germline CDR1 is SGHAT and CDR2 is FQNNGV. V was trimmed by 8 bases and J by 9 bases, leaving 31 bases between them. This CDR3 reads CASRKLQGRHSYGSYTF. In DNA form, the CDR3 reads TGTGCCAGCCGAAAGCTTCAGGGTCGCCACAGCTATGGAAGCTACACCTTC. The full variable domain, completed using reference TRBV11-2 and TRBJ1-2, is EAGVAQSPRYKIIEKRQSVAFWCNPISGHATLYWYQQILGQGPKLLIQFQNNGVVDDSQLPKDRFSAERLKGVDSTLKIQPAKLEDSAVYLCASRKLQGRHSYGSYTFGSGTRLTVV.

The chain couples TRBV30 to TRBJ1-1; D is undetermined. Trimming removed 3 bases from V and 2 bases from J, with 13 bases in between. The germline V gene has CDR1 GTSNPN and CDR2 SVGIG (reference sequence). This CDR3 contains 14 residues. The CDR3 loop reads CAWSAMEGNTEAFF. The CDR3 DNA is TGTGCCTGGAGCGCTATGGAGGGAAACACTGAAGCTTTCTTT.

The rearrangement links TRBV6-2 or TRBV6-3 to TRBJ1-6, with D hard to call. The germline V gene encodes CDR1 MNHEY and CDR2 SVGEGT. CDR3 length: 17 amino acids. Trimming shortened V by 0 bases and J by 0 bases, and 9 bases separated the two germline ends. This chain's CDR3 is CASSYSGSSSYNSPLHF. The CDR3 DNA is TGTGCCAGCAGTTACTCGGGCTCAAGCTCCTATAATTCACCCCTCCACTTT.

This CDR3 reads CASSRGRDYEQYF. Written as DNA, the CDR3 is TGTGCCAGCAGCAGGGGGAGGGACTACGAGCAGTACTTC. The rearrangement uses TRBV3-1 (or the pseudogene TRBV3-2) and TRBJ2-7; D perhaps matches TRBD2 (7 bases). The CDR3 consists of 13 residues. V lost 5 bases to trimming and J lost 3 bases, with 11 bases between them. Germline assignment: CDR1 LGHDT and CDR2 YNNKEL (reference sequence).

The chain combines TRBV29-1 with TRBJ1-1, with a possible D match to TRBD1 (6 bases). This CDR3 is 13 amino acids long. Trimming pared 4 bases from V and 4 bases from J, leaving 13 bases between. CDR1 is SQVTM, CDR2 ANQGSEA, per germline. CDR3 in DNA: TGCAGCGTTGTGGACAGAGCCCCCACTGAAGCTTTCTTT. Amino acids: CSVVDRAPTEAFF.

V is TRBV2 and J is TRBJ2-7; tentative D call: TRBD1 (6 bases). This CDR3 is built from 15 residues. Trimming pared 1 base from V and 0 bases from J, leaving 10 bases between. Germline CDR1 is SNHLY and CDR2 is FYNNEI. CDR3 bases: TGTGCCAGCAGTGAAGGGCAGGGGAGCTCCTACGAGCAGTACTTC. Translating gives CASSEGQGSSYEQYF.

The chain has TRBV5-1 and TRBJ2-2; D remains unclear. Per germline, CDR1 SGHRS and CDR2 YFSETQ. The V gene lost 1 base and the J gene lost 0 bases, with 4 bases spanning the gap. The CDR3 is 14 amino acids. CDR3 nucleotides: TGCGCCAGCAGCTTGTCTACGAACACCGGGGAGCTGTTTTTT. It yields the protein CASSLSTNTGELFF.

V usage is TRBV19 and J usage is TRBJ2-1, with D perhaps matching TRBD1 (5 bases). CDR1 is LNHDA and CDR2 is SQIVND in the germline V gene (reference sequence). The CDR3 sequence is 13 residues long. V shed 1 base and J shed 10 bases, with 11 bases lying between them. The CDR3 sequence is CASSIAVTVEQFF. The CDR3 DNA reads as TGTGCCAGTAGTATAGCTGTGACAGTGGAGCAGTTCTTC.

The chain couples TRBV11-2 to TRBJ2-7; D possibly corresponds to TRBD1 (6 bases). V was trimmed by 3 bases and J by 4 bases, leaving 16 bases between them. From germline, CDR1 is SGHAT and CDR2 FQNNGV. The CDR3 runs 15 residues. CDR3 DNA: TGTGCCAGCAGCTTCGGTCCGGGACAAGAATACGAGCAGTACTTC. Protein: CASSFGPGQEYEQYF.

This chain joins TRBV15 and TRBJ2-3; D remains ambiguous. The V and J ends lost 0 bases and 2 bases respectively, with 9 bases between them. In germline, CDR1 is LNHNV, CDR2 YYDKDF (reference sequence). This CDR3 spans 15 amino acids. The CDR3 spells CATSRDRVPTDTQYF. The CDR3 DNA is TGTGCCACCAGCAGAGACCGGGTCCCCACAGATACGCAGTATTTT.

The J gene is TRBJ2-1, the V gene TRBV7-8; a possible D gene is TRBD1 (6 bases). This CDR3 contains 15 residues. CDR1 is SGHVS, CDR2 FQNEAQ, per germline. The ends were cut back, 1 base at V and 6 bases at J, with 13 bases in the middle. The CDR3 spells CASSLVRGMGNEQFF. CDR3 DNA sequence: TGTGCCAGCAGCTTAGTGAGGGGGATGGGCAATGAGCAGTTCTTC.

V usage is TRBV10-3 and J usage is TRBJ2-7; D perhaps matches TRBD2 (7 bases). Trimming cost V 2 bases and J 2 bases, with 13 bases left between them. Germline V gives CDR1 ENHRY, CDR2 SYGVKD. This CDR3 has 15 amino acids. Here the CDR3 reads CAISEVEGGPYEQYF. CDR3 coding DNA: TGTGCCATCAGTGAGGTGGAGGGGGGGCCCTACGAGCAGTACTTC.

The chain uses TRBV27 and TRBJ2-7; D might be TRBD2 (6 bases). The CDR3 has 15 amino acids. V lost 5 bases and J 2 bases, leaving 16 bases between the germline ends. Per the germline V gene, CDR1 is MNHEY and CDR2 is SMNVEV (reference sequence). CDR3 sequence (DNA): TGTGCCAGCAGTCCTTCACTAGCCTACACCTACGAGCAGTACTTC. It encodes CASSPSLAYTYEQYF.

This chain connects TRBV10-3 to TRBJ2-5; 13 bases line up with TRBD2. Germline values: CDR1 ENHRY, CDR2 SYGVKD. There are 18 residues in the CDR3. Trimming at V came to 6 bases and at J to 1 base, leaving 11 bases not matched to a gene. The CDR3 nucleotides are TGTGCCATCAGCGCCGGGACTAGCGGGGTTCTTCCCCAAGAGACCCAGTACTTC. Amino acids: CAISAGTSGVLPQETQYF.

The V gene is TRBV10-3, the J gene TRBJ1-6, with a tentative D call TRBD1 (5 bases). The V end lost 4 bases, the J end lost 1 base, and 8 bases lay between the germline ends. CDR1 and CDR2 (germline): ENHRY, SYGVKD. This CDR3 spans 15 amino acids. The CDR3 loop reads CAISARGSYNSPLHF. CDR3 DNA: TGTGCCATCAGTGCTAGGGGTTCCTATAATTCACCCCTCCACTTT.

V gene TRBV25-1 combines with J gene TRBJ1-1, with 7 positions matching TRBD1. The germline CDR1 and CDR2 sequences are MGHDK and SYGVNS. The CDR3 has 11 residues. Unmatched junction bases numbered 6, after V lost 8 bases and J lost 9 bases. Here the CDR3 reads CASVRTGKAFF. CDR3 in DNA: TGTGCCAGCGTAAGGACAGGTAAAGCTTTCTTT.

The chain employs TRBV7-9 and TRBJ1-1; 8 bases map to TRBD1. This CDR3 region has 14 residues. The V gene's germline CDR1 is SEHNR and CDR2 FQNEAQ (reference sequence). Trimming took 5 bases from V and 5 from J; bases not matched to a gene: 7. The chain's CDR3 is CASSHDRGETEAFF. CDR3 bases: TGTGCCAGCAGCCATGACAGGGGAGAAACTGAAGCTTTCTTT.

V is TRBV5-1 and J is TRBJ1-5; D call uncertain. Between the trimmed V and J ends, which lost 0 bases and 1 base, there was a span of 8 bases. The CDR3 is 15 amino acids. In germline, CDR1 is SGHRS, CDR2 YFSETQ. The CDR3 DNA follows: TGCGCCAGCAGCTTGGAAGGAGGGAGCAATCAGCCCCAGCATTTT. Its protein is CASSLEGGSNQPQHF. Full variable domain (outside the CDR3, taken from reference TRBV5-1 and TRBJ1-5): KAGVTQTPRYLIKTRGQQVTLSCSPISGHRSVSWYQQTPGQGLQFLFEYFSETQRNKGNFPGRFSGRQFSNSRSEMNVSTLELGDSALYLCASSLEGGSNQPQHFGDGTRLSIL.

This clone was seen more than once but under ten times. An end of the junction does not agree with germline; a read error may underlie this. This chain joins TRBV30 and TRBJ2-2; D is unresolved. This CDR3 has 12 amino acids. CDR1 and CDR2 from the germline V gene are GTSNPN and SVGIG (reference sequence). Here the CDR3 DNA reads TGTGCCTGGAGAGGTGACACGGGGGAGCTGTTTTTT. Residues: CAWRGDTGELFF.

The table lists this clone with a few counts. The chain carries TRBV2 and TRBJ1-5; D is unclear. The germline V gene encodes CDR1 SNHLY and CDR2 FYNNEI. This CDR3 contains 14 residues. With 6 bases removed from V and 0 bases from J, the gap between germline ends came to 9 bases. The CDR3 DNA follows: TGTGCCAGCAGAGGCAGGTATAGCAATCAGCCCCAGCATTTT. It encodes CASRGRYSNQPQHF.

The rearrangement links TRBV6-2 or TRBV6-3 to TRBJ1-1; tentatively, D is TRBD1 (6 bases). V was pared by 6 bases and J by 2 bases, with 10 bases between. This CDR3 contains 13 residues. Looked up from germline, CDR1 is MNHEY and CDR2 is SVGEGT. The CDR3 nucleotides read TGTGCCAGCAGCACAGGGCACAACACTGAAGCTTTCTTT. This gives the protein CASSTGHNTEAFF.

The CDR3: CASSEGRVSNQPQHF. The CDR3 nucleotides are TGTGCCAGCAGTGAAGGGAGGGTGAGCAATCAGCCCCAGCATTTT. This chain links TRBV2 with TRBJ1-5; no clear D. This CDR3 comprises 15 residues. Germline values: CDR1 SNHLY, CDR2 FYNNEI. V shed 1 base and J shed 1 base, with 8 bases lying between them.

This clone was counted a few times. V and J are TRBV13 and TRBJ1-6; D is undetermined. V was shortened by 5 bases and J by 6 bases, with 14 bases between the two germline ends. Germline values: CDR1 PRHDT, CDR2 FYEKMQ (reference sequence). The CDR3 spans 15 residues. CDR3 DNA: TGTGCCAGCAGCCCGACGGCAAGACTTAATTCACCCCTCCACTTT. It codes for CASSPTARLNSPLHF.

This rearrangement joins TRBV6-1 to TRBJ2-3, with D uncertain. V was clipped by 3 bases and J by 1 base, with 5 bases between them. From germline, CDR1 is MNHNS and CDR2 SASEGT. The CDR3 has 13 amino acids. For the CDR3, the DNA is TGTGCCAGCAGTGAGAGCGGCACAGATACGCAGTATTTT. Protein: CASSESGTDTQYF.

The chain carries TRBV5-1 and TRBJ1-5; TRBD1 agrees at 7 bases. V lost 0 bases to trimming and J lost 4 bases; unmatched junction nucleotides: 7. Germline CDR1 is SGHRS and CDR2 is YFSETQ. The CDR3 is 16 residues long. CDR3 in DNA: TGCGCCAGCAGCTTGGAAGGGGGCTCAACTAATCAGCCCCAGCATTTT. It specifies CASSLEGGSTNQPQHF.

The J gene is TRBJ1-1, the V gene TRBV3-1 (or the pseudogene TRBV3-2); 7 positions agree with TRBD1. CDR3 length: 12 amino acids. In germline, CDR1 is LGHDT, CDR2 YNNKEL (reference sequence). The junction had 5 bases not matched to a gene; V was cut back by 2 bases and J by 11 bases. The CDR3 region is CASSQPGGRAFF. CDR3 in DNA: TGTGCCAGCAGCCAACCAGGGGGGCGGGCTTTCTTT.

This clone is classed as medium-sized. This likely comes from a read error, as the CDR3 has no conserved phenylalanine or tryptophan at its end. The DNA is omitted, as the CDR3 cannot be located on it reliably, and the CDR3 follows TCRdb's listing. This chain connects TRBV7-2 to TRBJ2-7; the tabulated D call, TRBD1, remains unverified against the DNA. Germline V lookup: CDR1 SGHTA, CDR2 FQGNSA. A total of 13 residues make up the CDR3, ends included. CDR3 sequence reads: CASSAGDRVSAVI.

The chain links TRBV19 to TRBJ1-6; D might be TRBD1 (5 bases). V dropped 7 bases and J dropped 9 bases, with 22 bases sitting between them. Germline V lookup: CDR1 LNHDA, CDR2 SQIVND (reference sequence). This CDR3 has 16 residues. The CDR3 nucleotides are TGTGCCAGTACCCTTGGGCAGGGTCTTTATGGTTCACCCCTCCACTTT. This sequence encodes CASTLGQGLYGSPLHF.

The chain recombines TRBV7-3 with TRBJ2-3; D is perhaps TRBD2 (6 bases). Germline V gene sequence: CDR1 SGHTA, CDR2 FQGTGA. V was cut by 6 bases and J by 6 bases, with 16 bases left in between. The CDR3 length is 14 residues. CDR3 loop: CASRSGLEGDTQYF. CDR3 coding DNA: TGTGCCAGCAGATCCGGACTGGAGGGGGATACGCAGTATTTT. Combining the CDR3 with reference TRBV7-3 and TRBJ2-3 gives the whole variable domain GAGVSQTPSNKVTEKGKYVELRCDPISGHTALYWYRQSLGQGPEFLIYFQGTGAADDSGLPNDRFFAVRPEGSVSTLKIQRTERGDSAVYLCASRSGLEGDTQYFGPGTRLTVL.

The chain combines TRBV7-2 with TRBJ2-1, with 7 nucleotides matching TRBD1. This CDR3 is built from 14 residues. Germline V gene sequence: CDR1 SGHTA, CDR2 FQGNSA. V shed 5 bases and J 9 bases; nucleotides not matched to a gene: 10. Here the CDR3 DNA reads TGTGCCAGCAGCAGACTCCCCCGGGACAGTGAGCAGTTCTTC. Its translation: CASSRLPRDSEQFF.